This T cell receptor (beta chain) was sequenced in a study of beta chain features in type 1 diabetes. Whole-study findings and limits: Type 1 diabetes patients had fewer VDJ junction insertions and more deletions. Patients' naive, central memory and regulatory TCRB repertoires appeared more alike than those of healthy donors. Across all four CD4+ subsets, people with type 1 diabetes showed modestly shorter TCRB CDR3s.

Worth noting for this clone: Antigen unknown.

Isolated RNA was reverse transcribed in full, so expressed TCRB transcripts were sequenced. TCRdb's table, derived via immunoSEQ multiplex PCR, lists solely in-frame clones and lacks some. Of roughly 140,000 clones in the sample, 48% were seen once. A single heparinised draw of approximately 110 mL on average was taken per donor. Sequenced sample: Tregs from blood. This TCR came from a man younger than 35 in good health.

The CDR3 sequence is CATSRDGQGLGETQYF. The DNA of the CDR3 is TGTGCCACCAGCAGAGATGGACAGGGTTTGGGGGAGACCCAGTACTTC. The rearrangement joins TRBV15 to TRBJ2-5, with 8 nucleotides matching TRBD1. Trimming at V came to 0 bases and at J to 5 bases, leaving 8 bases not matched to a gene. CDR1 and CDR2 from the germline V gene are LNHNV and YYDKDF (reference sequence). CDR3 size: 16 residues.